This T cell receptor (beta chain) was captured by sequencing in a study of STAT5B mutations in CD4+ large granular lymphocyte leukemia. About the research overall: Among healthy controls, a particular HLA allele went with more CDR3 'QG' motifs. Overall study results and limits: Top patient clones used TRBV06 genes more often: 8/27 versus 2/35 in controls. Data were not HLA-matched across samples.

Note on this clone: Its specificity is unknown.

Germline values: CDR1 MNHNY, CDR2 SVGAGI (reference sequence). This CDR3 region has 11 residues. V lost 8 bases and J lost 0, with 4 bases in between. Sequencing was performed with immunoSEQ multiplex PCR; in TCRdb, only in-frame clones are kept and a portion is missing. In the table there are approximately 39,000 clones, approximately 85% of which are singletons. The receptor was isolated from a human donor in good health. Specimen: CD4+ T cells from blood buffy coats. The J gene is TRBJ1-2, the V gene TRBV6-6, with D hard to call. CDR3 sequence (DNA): TGTGCCAGCGAGTCTAACTATGGCTACACCTTC. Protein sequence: CASESNYGYTF.